This TCR beta chain appears in the sequencing data of a study of blood T cells in healthy people across ages. A second PCR of 7 to 11 cycles used a sample-barcoded 5' primer and a J-beta primer mix. All cDNA molecules were each tagged by a template-switch adaptor with 12 random nucleotides. There were at least 2.5 million CDR3-containing paired-end reads obtained from each sample. Each CDR3 protein is one row after TCRdb ran MiXCR on the 5' RACE reads. Among over 1,500,000 distinct CDR3 sequences listed, roughly 52% were seen once. From germline, CDR1 is MNHEY and CDR2 SMNVEV (reference sequence). This CDR3 contains 14 residues. The V gene lost 5 bases and the J gene lost 3 bases, with 11 bases spanning the gap.

The sequenced material came from blood. The sequence derives from a woman aged 40-49 years in good health. The V call is TRBV27, the J call TRBJ2-1; no firm D call. The CDR3: CASSPPWGYNEQFF. The CDR3 nucleotides are TGTGCCAGCAGTCCACCATGGGGCTACAATGAGCAGTTCTTC.